Sequencing of this TCR beta chain was carried out in a study of blood T cell repertoires in COVID-19. Sequencing used immunoSEQ multiplex PCR; TCRdb keeps in-frame clones, though not all of them. The sample carries around 82,000 clones, 89% recorded once. The V gene end was trimmed by 4 bases and the J gene end by 6 bases; junction bases not matched to a gene: 5. Germline V gene sequence: CDR1 KGHSH, CDR2 LQKENI. The CDR3 runs 14 residues. The sequenced material came from peripheral blood. The chain is built from TRBV18 and TRBJ1-1; 10 nucleotides agree with TRBD1. The receptor was isolated from a man between 65 and 85 years old with active or convalescent COVID-19. The CDR3 here is CASSQKGQGAEAFF. The CDR3 region has the DNA TGTGCCAGCTCACAGAAAGGACAGGGGGCTGAAGCTTTCTTT.